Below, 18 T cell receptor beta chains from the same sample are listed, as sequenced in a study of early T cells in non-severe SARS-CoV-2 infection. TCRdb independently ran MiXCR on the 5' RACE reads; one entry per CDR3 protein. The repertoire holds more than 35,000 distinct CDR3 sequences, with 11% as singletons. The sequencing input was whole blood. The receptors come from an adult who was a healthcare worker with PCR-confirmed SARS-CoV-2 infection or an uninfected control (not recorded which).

The CDR3 DNA follows: TGCCGGGGGCCCCCCTCCTACGAGCAGTACTTC. Protein product: CRGPPSYEQYF. The chain uses TRBV29-1 and TRBJ2-7; D possibly matches TRBD1 or TRBD2 (6 bases each). This CDR3 spans 11 amino acids. Germline V gene data show CDR1 as SQVTM and CDR2 as ANQGSEA.

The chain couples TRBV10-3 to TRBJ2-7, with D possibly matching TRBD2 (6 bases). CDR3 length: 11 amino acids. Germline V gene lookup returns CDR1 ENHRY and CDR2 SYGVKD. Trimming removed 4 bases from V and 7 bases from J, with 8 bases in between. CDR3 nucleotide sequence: TGTGCCATCAGTGGAGGGAGGGAGCAGTACTTC. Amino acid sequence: CAISGGREQYF.

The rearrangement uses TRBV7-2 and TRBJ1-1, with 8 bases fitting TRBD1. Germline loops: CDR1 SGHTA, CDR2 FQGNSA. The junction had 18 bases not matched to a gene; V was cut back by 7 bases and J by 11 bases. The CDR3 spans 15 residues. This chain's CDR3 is CASTNAQGQGARAFF. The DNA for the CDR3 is TGTGCCAGCACCAACGCCCAGGGGCAGGGGGCACGGGCTTTCTTT. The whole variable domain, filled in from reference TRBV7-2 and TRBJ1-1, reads GAGVSQSPSNKVTEKGKDVELRCDPISGHTALYWYRQSLGQGLEFLIYFQGNSAPDKSGLPSDRFSAERTGGSVSTLTIQRTQQEDSAVYLCASTNAQGQGARAFFGQGTRLTVV.

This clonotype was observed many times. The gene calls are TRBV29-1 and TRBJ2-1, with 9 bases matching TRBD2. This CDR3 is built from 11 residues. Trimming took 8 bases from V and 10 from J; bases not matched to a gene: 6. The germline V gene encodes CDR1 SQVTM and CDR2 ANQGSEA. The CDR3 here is CSSGLAYEQFF. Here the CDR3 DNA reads TGCAGCTCTGGACTAGCGTACGAGCAGTTCTTC.

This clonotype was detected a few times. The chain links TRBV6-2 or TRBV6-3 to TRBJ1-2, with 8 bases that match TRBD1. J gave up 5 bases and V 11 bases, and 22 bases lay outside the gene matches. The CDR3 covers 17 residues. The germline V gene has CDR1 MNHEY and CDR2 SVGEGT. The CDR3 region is CAGATPGQALFAYGYTF. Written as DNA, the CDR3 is TGTGCCGGAGCTACTCCGGGACAGGCCTTATTCGCTTATGGCTACACCTTC.

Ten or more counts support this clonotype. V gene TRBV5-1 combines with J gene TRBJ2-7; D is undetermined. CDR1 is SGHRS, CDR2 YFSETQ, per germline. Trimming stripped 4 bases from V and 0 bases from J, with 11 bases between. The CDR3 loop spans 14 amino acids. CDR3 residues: CASSSFRSSYEQYF. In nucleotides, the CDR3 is TGCGCCAGCAGCAGCTTCAGAAGCTCCTACGAGCAGTACTTC.

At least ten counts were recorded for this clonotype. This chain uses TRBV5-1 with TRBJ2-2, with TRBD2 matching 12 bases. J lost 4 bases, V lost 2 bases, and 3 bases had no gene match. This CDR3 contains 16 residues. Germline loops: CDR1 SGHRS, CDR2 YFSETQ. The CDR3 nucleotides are TGCGCCAGCAGCTTCACTAGCGGGAGGCTCACCGGGGAGCTGTTTTTT. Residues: CASSFTSGRLTGELFF.

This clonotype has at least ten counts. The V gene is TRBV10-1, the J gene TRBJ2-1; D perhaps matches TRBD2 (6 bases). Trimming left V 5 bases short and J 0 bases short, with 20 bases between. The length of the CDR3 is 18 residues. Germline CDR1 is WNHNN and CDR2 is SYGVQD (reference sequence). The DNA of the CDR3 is TGCGCCAGCAGTCCGAACCCCCTAGCGCCTAGCTCCTACAATGAGCAGTTCTTC. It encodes CASSPNPLAPSSYNEQFF.

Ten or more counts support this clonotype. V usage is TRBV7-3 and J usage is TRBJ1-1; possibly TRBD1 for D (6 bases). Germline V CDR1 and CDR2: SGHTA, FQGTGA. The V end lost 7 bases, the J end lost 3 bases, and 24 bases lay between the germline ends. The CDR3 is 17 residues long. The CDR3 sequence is CASTPGGMQIRHTEAFF. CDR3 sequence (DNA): TGTGCCAGCACCCCTGGGGGCATGCAGATTCGGCACACTGAAGCTTTCTTT.

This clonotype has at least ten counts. The CDR3 sequence: CASSYPSGRASDTQYF. As DNA, the CDR3 is TGTGCCAGCAGTTACCCCAGCGGGAGGGCGTCGGATACGCAGTATTTT. V usage is TRBV6-2 or TRBV6-3 and J usage is TRBJ2-3; 10 bases map to TRBD2. The CDR3 covers 16 residues. CDR1 and CDR2 from the germline V gene are MNHEY and SVGEGT. V lost 2 bases to trimming and J lost 6 bases; unmatched junction nucleotides: 8.

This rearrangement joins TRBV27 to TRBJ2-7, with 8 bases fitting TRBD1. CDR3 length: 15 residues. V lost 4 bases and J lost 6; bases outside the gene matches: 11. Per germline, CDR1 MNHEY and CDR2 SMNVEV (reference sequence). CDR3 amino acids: CASSWADREIAEQYF. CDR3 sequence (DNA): TGTGCCAGCAGTTGGGCGGACAGGGAGATCGCCGAGCAGTACTTC.

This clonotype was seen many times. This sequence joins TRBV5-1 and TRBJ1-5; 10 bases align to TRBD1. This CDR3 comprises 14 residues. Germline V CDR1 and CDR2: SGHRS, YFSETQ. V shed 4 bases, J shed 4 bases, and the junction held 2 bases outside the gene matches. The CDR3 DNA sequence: TGCGCCAGCAGCCCGGGACAGGGGAATCAGCCCCAGCATTTT. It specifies CASSPGQGNQPQHF.

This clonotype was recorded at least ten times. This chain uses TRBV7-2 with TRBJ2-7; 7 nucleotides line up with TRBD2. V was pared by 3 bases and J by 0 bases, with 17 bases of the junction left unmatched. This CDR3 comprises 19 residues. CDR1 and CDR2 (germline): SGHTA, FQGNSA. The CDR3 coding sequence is TGTGCCAGCAGCTTTCCCAGCACGCACGGCGGGAGAAGCTCCTACGAGCAGTACTTC. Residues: CASSFPSTHGGRSSYEQYF.

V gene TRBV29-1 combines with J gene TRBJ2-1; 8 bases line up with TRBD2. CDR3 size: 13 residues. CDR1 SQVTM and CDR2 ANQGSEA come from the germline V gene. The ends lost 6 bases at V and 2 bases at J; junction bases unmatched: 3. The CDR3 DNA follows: TGCAGCGTCCGACTAGCGCCCTACAATGAGCAGTTCTTC. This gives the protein CSVRLAPYNEQFF.

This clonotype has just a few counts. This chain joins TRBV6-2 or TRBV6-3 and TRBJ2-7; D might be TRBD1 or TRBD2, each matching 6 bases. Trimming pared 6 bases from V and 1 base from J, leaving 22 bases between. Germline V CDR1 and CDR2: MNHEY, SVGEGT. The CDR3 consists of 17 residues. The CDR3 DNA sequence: TGTGCCAGCAGCCCCCTAGGTCACAGGGACTCTTCCTACGAGCAGTACTTC. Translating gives CASSPLGHRDSSYEQYF.

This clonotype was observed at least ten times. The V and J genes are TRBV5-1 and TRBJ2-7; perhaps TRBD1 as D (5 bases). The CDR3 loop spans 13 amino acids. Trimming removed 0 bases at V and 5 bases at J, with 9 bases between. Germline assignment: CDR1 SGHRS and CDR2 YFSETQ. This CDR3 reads CASSLVLGHEQYF. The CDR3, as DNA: TGCGCCAGCAGCTTGGTTTTGGGGCACGAGCAGTACTTC.

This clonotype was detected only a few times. This CDR3 is CASSEVISPNEKLFF. The CDR3 nucleotides are TGTGCCAGCAGTGAAGTCATCAGCCCTAATGAAAAACTGTTTTTT. The chain is built from TRBV2 and TRBJ1-4; D unclear. The CDR3 loop spans 15 amino acids. The germline V gene encodes CDR1 SNHLY and CDR2 FYNNEI. V was trimmed by 1 base and J by 3 bases, leaving 9 bases between them.

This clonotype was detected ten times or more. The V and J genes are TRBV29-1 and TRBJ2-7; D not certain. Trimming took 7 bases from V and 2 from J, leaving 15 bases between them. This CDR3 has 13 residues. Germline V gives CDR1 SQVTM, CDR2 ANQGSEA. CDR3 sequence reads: CSAEAANPYEQYF. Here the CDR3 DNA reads TGCAGCGCTGAGGCAGCGAATCCCTACGAGCAGTACTTC.